The rows below give T cell receptor beta chains drawn from one sample of a study of follicular helper T cells after annual influenza vaccination. Data came from immunoSEQ multiplex PCR; TCRdb stores just in-frame clones and leaves some out. Of 9,500 or so clones in the sample, about 81% were seen once. The source was CXCR5+ CD38- circulating T follicular helper cells from blood, collected 7 days after influenza vaccination. Source of these receptors: an adult who received the influenza vaccine. CDR3s include the opening cysteine and the closing phenylalanine or tryptophan. The order of the fields is V gene, clone size, J gene, CDR3 length, D gene, CDR3 DNA, CDR3 protein. D genes are given only for firm matches. For some rows the clone size is stated as once, few or many, or as a class when expanded; others skip it.

TRBV5-1	.	TRBJ1-4	14	.	TGCGCCAGCAGCTTGGAATCCCTAAATGAAAAACTGTTTTTT	CASSLESLNEKLFF
TRBV2	.	TRBJ2-5	14	.	TGTGCCAGCAGTGGGGATGGATACGGGGGGACCCAGTACTTC	CASSGDGYGGTQYF
TRBV9	.	TRBJ2-7	14	.	TGTGCCAGCAGCGTAGAGCAGACGACCTACGAGCAGTACTTC	CASSVEQTTYEQYF
TRBV6-6	.	TRBJ1-5	12	.	TGTGCCAGCACCCACGGAAATCAGCCCCAGCATTTT	CASTHGNQPQHF
TRBV4-3	.	TRBJ2-1	16	.	TGCGCCAGCAGCCAAGGGTCTAACCCTAGATACAATGAGCAGTTCTTC	CASSQGSNPRYNEQFF
TRBV4-2	.	TRBJ1-3	11	.	TGTGCCAGCAGCCAAGATTTCGTCATATATTTT	CASSQDFVIYF
TRBV5-6	.	TRBJ1-2	13	TRBD1	TGTGCCAGCGGTCTTTACAGGGGGGTCGGCTACACCTTC	CASGLYRGVGYTF
TRBV28	.	TRBJ2-2	18	TRBD2	TGTGCCAGCAGTTCGTCCGCGGGGGGGGGCGCAGGCACCGGGGAGCTGTTTTTT	CASSSSAGGGAGTGELFF
TRBV25-1	once	TRBJ1-4	13	TRBD1	TGTGCCAGCAGTGAAAGTAGGGGACAGAGGCTGTTTTTT	CASSESRGQRLFF
TRBV4-2	.	TRBJ1-4	16	TRBD1	TGTGCCAGCAGCCAAGATGGGACAGGGGGCGTGGAAAAACTGTTTTTT	CASSQDGTGGVEKLFF
TRBV27	.	TRBJ1-6	18	TRBD1	TGTGCCAGCAGTTATATATCGAGGGGGCTGGCCTATAATTCACCCCTCCACTTT	CASSYISRGLAYNSPLHF
TRBV9	.	TRBJ1-2	15	.	TGTGCCAGCAGCGTAGTACCAGGGTCTAACTATGGCTACACCTTC	CASSVVPGSNYGYTF
TRBV18	.	TRBJ2-3	17	TRBD2	TGTGCCAGCTCACCCCGACTAGCGGGGGCGGTAACAGATACGCAGTATTTT	CASSPRLAGAVTDTQYF
TRBV6-6	.	TRBJ2-5	16	TRBD1	TGTGCCAGCAGTTACGGCCCGACAGGGGGCCGGGAGACCCAGTACTTC	CASSYGPTGGRETQYF
TRBV6-1	.	TRBJ2-7	14	.	TGTGCCAGCAGTCCTGCCAGCACAGCGTACGAGCAGTACTTC	CASSPASTAYEQYF
TRBV6-6	.	TRBJ2-5	15	TRBD2	TGTGCCAGCAGTTACGGTAGCGGGGGCGAAGAGACCCAGTACTTC	CASSYGSGGEETQYF
TRBV6-5	.	TRBJ2-1	15	.	TGTGCCAGCAGTTACGAGTGGGGGGGCCCCAATGAGCAGTTCTTC	CASSYEWGGPNEQFF
TRBV30	.	TRBJ1-1	15	TRBD1	TGTGCCTGGAGTACCGGGACAGCATCGAACACTGAAGCTTTCTTT	CAWSTGTASNTEAFF
TRBV7-3	.	TRBJ2-3	15	TRBD1	TGTGCCAGCAGCTCCGACAGGGGGGTCACAGATACGCAGTATTTT	CASSSDRGVTDTQYF
TRBV4-2	few	TRBJ1-6	13	.	TGTGCCAGCAGCCAAGAAGTGGGATCACCCCTCCACTTT	CASSQEVGSPLHF
TRBV7-6	.	TRBJ2-1	15	TRBD2	TGTGCCAGCAGCACCCTAGCGGAAAGCTACAATGAGCAGTTCTTC	CASSTLAESYNEQFF
TRBV19	few	TRBJ1-2	12	.	TGTGCCAGACAGTCAGATAGCTATGGCTACACCTTC	CARQSDSYGYTF
TRBV28	.	TRBJ1-4	11	.	TGTGCCAGCAGTTTTGGGGGGAAACTGTTTTTT	CASSFGGKLFF
TRBV27	.	TRBJ2-3	15	TRBD2	TGTGCCAGCAGTAGACTAGCGGGAATACCAGATACGCAGTATTTT	CASSRLAGIPDTQYF